This T cell receptor (beta chain) derives from a study of CXCR3 chemokines and chemotherapy response in bladder cancer. V lost 6 bases to trimming and J lost 0 bases, with 15 bases between them. This CDR3 has 15 amino acids. Germline V CDR1 and CDR2: LNHNV, YYDKDF (reference sequence). One entry per CDR3 protein, called by TCRdb with MiXCR from the PCR reads. The profile shows 3,000 to 4,000 distinct CDR3 sequences, more than 25% of them singletons. By sample fraction, this clonotype is medium-sized. Sampling was carried out from a patient whose treatment included neoadjuvant chemotherapy. This chain connects TRBV15 to TRBJ2-7; possible D gene TRBD1, 6 bases. This clonotype was sampled from a human donor with bladder cancer that did not respond to neoadjuvant chemotherapy. The CDR3 DNA follows: TGTGCCACCAGTCAGGACAGCCAGAGCTCCTACGAGCAGTACTTC. It yields the protein CATSQDSQSSYEQYF.